Below are 14 T cell receptor beta chains sequenced from a single sample in a study of CD8+ T cells in alopecia areata. RNA, once extracted, was reverse transcribed into cDNA for use as the sequencing template. Some clones are missing from TCRdb's copy, which holds only in-frame ones; the method was immunoSEQ multiplex PCR. The repertoire has roughly 120,000 clones, approximately 58% of them found once; the top ten carry 2.8%. Sequencing was done on a sample of CD4+ T cells sorted from blood. The receptors stem from a human donor in good health.

The chain employs TRBV9 and TRBJ2-5, with 7 nucleotides matching TRBD2. In germline, CDR1 is SGDLS, CDR2 YYNGEE. The CDR3 length is 15 residues. V shed 5 bases and J 2 bases; nucleotides not matched to a gene: 9. In DNA, the CDR3 is TGTGCCAGCAGTCTAAGACTAGCTAAACAAGAGACCCAGTACTTC. It yields the protein CASSLRLAKQETQYF.

V is TRBV9 and J is TRBJ1-6; 7 bases are shared with TRBD1. Germline V CDR1 and CDR2: SGDLS, YYNGEE. Trimming at V came to 4 bases and at J to 10 bases, leaving 11 bases not matched to a gene. This CDR3 has 15 residues. This CDR3 reads CASSFREGGRSPLHF. The CDR3 DNA follows: TGTGCCAGCAGCTTCAGGGAAGGGGGCAGGTCACCCCTCCACTTT.

This clone showed up just a few times. The chain joins TRBV5-6 to TRBJ2-7, with no clear D. Germline V gives CDR1 SGHDT, CDR2 YYEEEE. This CDR3 contains 13 residues. Trimming removed 0 bases at V and 3 bases at J, with 7 bases between. The CDR3 is CASSLGLFYEQYF. The CDR3 DNA sequence: TGTGCCAGCAGCTTGGGTCTCTTCTACGAGCAGTACTTC.

This chain joins TRBV6-5 and TRBJ2-1; TRBD1 aligns across 9 bases. Germline loops: CDR1 MNHEY, CDR2 SVGAGI. V lost 6 bases to trimming and J lost 10 bases; unmatched junction nucleotides: 4. The CDR3 sequence is 12 residues long. CDR3 in DNA: TGTGCCAGCAGCACAGGGGGCGGGGAGCAGTTCTTC. It encodes CASSTGGGEQFF.

This clone was detected only a few times. The chain uses TRBV23-1 and TRBJ1-2; D gene unclear. TRBV23-1 is annotated as an ORF whose role is uncertain. The CDR3 runs 11 residues. With 3 bases removed from V and 4 bases from J, the gap between germline ends came to 3 bases. This chain's CDR3 is CASSHIYGYTF. In DNA, the CDR3 is TGCGCCAGCAGTCACATCTATGGCTACACCTTC.

The CDR3 nucleotides are TGTGCCAGCAGCTCACCGGGACAGGGGTCCTACGAGCAGTACTTC. It specifies CASSSPGQGSYEQYF. This chain connects TRBV7-9 to TRBJ2-7, with 10 bases fitting TRBD1. Germline CDR1 is SEHNR and CDR2 is FQNEAQ (reference sequence). This CDR3 contains 15 residues. With V trimmed by 4 bases and J by 1 base, 4 bases remained unmatched.

The chain carries TRBV5-1 and TRBJ2-5; D uncertain. From germline, CDR1 is SGHRS and CDR2 YFSETQ. V was pared by 0 bases and J by 1 base, with 4 bases between. CDR3 size: 13 residues. CDR3 bases: TGCGCCAGCAGCTTGGGGGGCCAAGAGACCCAGTACTTC. Its protein product is CASSLGGQETQYF.

The rearrangement uses TRBV7-9 and TRBJ2-4; TRBD2 aligns across 9 bases. The CDR3 consists of 15 residues. Germline V gene data show CDR1 as SEHNR and CDR2 as FQNEAQ (reference sequence). V shed 5 bases and J 5 bases; nucleotides not matched to a gene: 7. DNA for the CDR3: TGTGCCAGCAGCCGCCCCGTAGCGGGGGAAAACATTCAGTACTTC. It yields the protein CASSRPVAGENIQYF.

With respect to this clone: In the same sample, other DNA sequences code for this CDR3. The J gene is TRBJ1-5, the V gene TRBV29-1; possible D gene TRBD1, 5 bases. The V and J ends lost 4 bases and 4 bases respectively, with 5 bases between them. Germline loops: CDR1 SQVTM, CDR2 ANQGSEA. The CDR3 has 11 residues. For the CDR3, the DNA is TGCAGCGTTGGGGGGAATCAGCCCCAGCATTTT. It specifies CSVGGNQPQHF.

The chain joins TRBV6-5 to TRBJ1-6; D remains ambiguous. The germline CDR1 and CDR2 sequences are MNHEY and SVGAGI. This CDR3 has 14 amino acids. Trimming took 5 bases from V and 5 from J, leaving 10 bases between them. The CDR3 nucleotides are TGTGCCAGCAGTCTCCCAGAGGATAATTCACCCCTCCACTTT. Protein sequence: CASSLPEDNSPLHF.

This clone was seen more than once but under ten times. V gene TRBV7-9 combines with J gene TRBJ2-3; D is uncertain. Per the germline V gene, CDR1 is SEHNR and CDR2 is FQNEAQ (reference sequence). This CDR3 is 14 amino acids long. Trimming removed 6 bases from V and 2 bases from J, with 12 bases in between. The chain's CDR3 is CASRTEINTDTQYF. CDR3 sequence (DNA): TGTGCCAGCAGAACAGAGATTAACACAGATACGCAGTATTTT.

The rearrangement links TRBV30 to TRBJ1-5; D gene uncertain. V lost 1 base to trimming and J lost 0 bases, with 7 bases between them. The germline CDR1 and CDR2 sequences are GTSNPN and SVGIG (reference sequence). The CDR3 is made up of 14 amino acids. The CDR3 region has the DNA TGTGCCTGGAGTGCCGACTCTAGCAATCAGCCCCAGCATTTT. It specifies CAWSADSSNQPQHF.

This rearrangement joins TRBV5-1 to TRBJ2-5, with a tentative D call TRBD1 (5 bases). The CDR3 is 16 residues long. Germline lookup yields CDR1 SGHRS and CDR2 YFSETQ. V lost 4 bases to trimming and J lost 2 bases, with 18 bases between them. The CDR3 coding sequence is TGCGCCAGCAGCAGACGAGTTGACAGCCCGCAAGAGACCCAGTACTTC. Translated, it gives CASSRRVDSPQETQYF.

The V call is TRBV5-1, the J call TRBJ2-1, with 7 nucleotides matching TRBD1. This CDR3 has 13 amino acids. Per germline, CDR1 SGHRS and CDR2 YFSETQ. After removal of 5 bases from V and 6 bases from J, the junction contained 5 bases not matched to a gene. CDR3 residues: CASRQTGTNEQFF. The CDR3 coding sequence is TGCGCCAGCAGACAGACAGGGACCAATGAGCAGTTCTTC.